These 18 T cell receptor beta chains were sequenced from one sample in a study of identifying expanded T cells in peripheral blood. Here immunoSEQ multiplex PCR was the method, and the copy in TCRdb shows in-frame clones only, minus some. The table records 75,000 to 100,000 clones, around 89% of them present only once. The sequenced material came from blood. These receptors came from a person aged 18 to 70 in good health.

The rearrangement joins TRBV6-1 to TRBJ1-6; D call uncertain. Germline loops: CDR1 MNHNS, CDR2 SASEGT. Between the trimmed V and J ends, which lost 3 bases and 6 bases, there was a span of 18 bases. The CDR3 consists of 17 residues. DNA of the CDR3: TGTGCCAGCAGTGAGCTCCCGAAATCGTCCGGTAATTCACCCCTCCACTTT. Amino acids: CASSELPKSSGNSPLHF.

V gene TRBV11-2 combines with J gene TRBJ1-2, with D perhaps TRBD1 (5 bases). V shed 6 bases and J shed 8 bases, with 16 bases lying between them. The CDR3 extends over 13 amino acids. The germline V gene encodes CDR1 SGHAT and CDR2 FQNNGV. The CDR3 sequence is CASRGDGTIGYTF. The CDR3 bases are TGTGCCAGCAGGGGTGACGGGACGATCGGCTACACCTTC.

The gene calls are TRBV9 and TRBJ2-1; no definite D call. The length of the CDR3 is 12 residues. V dropped 4 bases and J dropped 7 bases, with 9 bases sitting between them. Germline V gives CDR1 SGDLS, CDR2 YYNGEE. In DNA, the CDR3 is TGTGCCAGCAGCTCTCCTGGGAATGAGCAGTTCTTC. Translation gives CASSSPGNEQFF.

The chain uses TRBV20-1 and TRBJ2-5; D not certain. This CDR3 is 11 amino acids long. Germline CDR1 DFQATT, CDR2 SNEGSKA (reference sequence). Trimming took 6 bases from V and 4 from J, leaving 9 bases between them. CDR3 region: CSAQVAETQYF. CDR3 nucleotides: TGCAGTGCGCAGGTGGCAGAGACCCAGTACTTC.

This CDR3 is CASSLSDTSVPGELFF. The DNA of the CDR3 is TGTGCCAGCAGCTTAAGCGACACTAGCGTGCCCGGGGAGCTGTTTTTT. The chain employs TRBV7-2 and TRBJ2-2, with 7 positions matching TRBD2. Germline CDR1 SGHTA, CDR2 FQGNSA. The CDR3 is 16 residues long. V was pared by 2 bases and J by 6 bases, with 9 bases of the junction left unmatched.

V usage is TRBV21-1 and J usage is TRBJ2-7; the listed D gene, TRBD2, was not tested against the DNA. TRBV21-1 is flagged as a pseudogene. This CDR3 is built from 16 residues. The CDR3 coding sequence is TGTGCCAGCAGCAAAGTGAATCTAGCTGTGAGCTACGAGCAGTACTTC. Translated, it gives CASSKVNLAVSYEQYF.

The sample holds one count of this clone. The chain links TRBV5-1 to TRBJ2-3; tentative D call: TRBD1 (5 bases). V was trimmed by 7 bases and J by 2 bases, leaving 20 bases between them. Germline-derived CDR1 and CDR2 are SGHRS and YFSETQ. The CDR3 length is 16 residues. The CDR3 is CASGAGVGEYTDTQYF. DNA for the CDR3: TGCGCCAGCGGGGCTGGAGTCGGAGAGTACACAGATACGCAGTATTTT.

The chain carries TRBV7-2 and TRBJ2-5; D is ambiguous. The germline V gene encodes CDR1 SGHTA and CDR2 FQGNSA. The CDR3 spans 12 residues. V lost 4 bases to trimming and J lost 4 bases, with 7 bases between them. In DNA form, the CDR3 reads TGTGCCAGCAGCTCAGATGCAGAGACCCAGTACTTC. It specifies CASSSDAETQYF.

This clone showed up just a few times. This sequence joins TRBV18 and TRBJ1-4; D is undetermined. V lost 3 bases and J lost 5, with 4 bases in between. There are 12 residues in the CDR3. The germline CDR1 and CDR2 sequences are KGHSH and LQKENI. CDR3 DNA sequence: TGTGCCAGCTCACCTGGCAATGAAAAACTGTTTTTT. Translating it yields CASSPGNEKLFF.

The J gene is TRBJ1-5, the V gene TRBV19; TRBD1 might be the D (5 bases). V was pared by 1 base and J by 7 bases, with 11 bases between. Per germline, CDR1 LNHDA and CDR2 SQIVND (reference sequence). The CDR3 length is 14 residues. CDR3 in amino acids: CASSIGQGGQPQHF. In nucleotides, the CDR3 is TGTGCCAGTAGTATAGGGCAGGGCGGCCAGCCCCAGCATTTT.

This clone appeared a few times. V gene TRBV6-5 combines with J gene TRBJ1-6, with D possibly being TRBD1 (6 bases). The germline gives CDR1 MNHEY, CDR2 SVGAGI. The CDR3 has 15 amino acids. V lost 0 bases and J 8 bases, leaving 11 bases between the germline ends. The DNA of the CDR3 is TGTGCCAGCAGTTACTCGGCAGGGGCGGATTCACCCCTCCACTTT. Translating it yields CASSYSAGADSPLHF.

V gene TRBV28 combines with J gene TRBJ2-5, with unresolved D. The CDR3 is made up of 15 amino acids. Trimming removed 4 bases from V and 3 bases from J, with 15 bases in between. The V gene's germline CDR1 is MDHEN and CDR2 SYDVKM. The DNA for the CDR3 is TGTGCCAGCAGTTCACGGGCCCTGGCTAAAGAGACCCAGTACTTC. Translating gives CASSSRALAKETQYF.

The rearrangement uses TRBV2 and TRBJ1-1; D unclear. Per the germline V gene, CDR1 is SNHLY and CDR2 is FYNNEI. The germline V and J ends were trimmed by 4 bases and 1 base, with 10 bases remaining between them. This CDR3 contains 14 residues. The CDR3 sequence: CASSVRQTNTEAFF. In nucleotides, the CDR3 is TGTGCCAGCAGTGTGAGGCAGACGAACACTGAAGCTTTCTTT.

The chain recombines TRBV4-2 with TRBJ2-3; D not resolved. Germline V CDR1 and CDR2: LGHNA, YNFKEQ. This CDR3 contains 21 residues. The V end lost 0 bases, the J end lost 2 bases, and 27 bases lay between the germline ends. CDR3 sequence (DNA): TGTGCCAGCAGCCAAGAATCCTATAAAGCTGTTCCTGGCAAAATCACAGATACGCAGTATTTT. Protein sequence: CASSQESYKAVPGKITDTQYF.

The chain links TRBV11-3 to TRBJ2-5; D may be TRBD2 (5 bases). This CDR3 has 15 amino acids. The germline gives CDR1 SGHNT, CDR2 YENEEA. Trimming pared 2 bases from V and 1 base from J, leaving 11 bases between. This CDR3 is CASSLHGRAQETQYF. As DNA, the CDR3 is TGTGCCAGCAGCTTACATGGGAGAGCCCAAGAGACCCAGTACTTC.

The chain links TRBV28 to TRBJ1-1; D may be TRBD1 (6 bases). V lost 5 bases to trimming and J lost 2 bases, with 24 bases between them. Germline V CDR1 and CDR2: MDHEN, SYDVKM. The length of the CDR3 is 18 residues. The CDR3 nucleotides are TGTGCCAGCAGTGGGCCGGGGGCAGTTCTTAATTTCAACACTGAAGCTTTCTTT. The encoded protein is CASSGPGAVLNFNTEAFF.

The V call is TRBV5-5, the J call TRBJ2-5, with 12 bases matching TRBD1. The CDR3 has 16 amino acids. The trim removed 5 bases at V and 4 bases at J, leaving 9 bases unmatched. Germline lookup yields CDR1 SGHKS and CDR2 YYEKEE (reference sequence). The CDR3 nucleotides are TGTGCCAGCAGTGGGGGACAGGGGGCGTCAGGAGAGACCCAGTACTTC. Its protein product is CASSGGQGASGETQYF.

This chain links TRBV15 with TRBJ1-4; 8 nucleotides line up with TRBD1. The CDR3 is made up of 18 amino acids. Trimming took 0 bases from V and 8 from J; bases not matched to a gene: 14. Germline V gene sequence: CDR1 LNHNV, CDR2 YYDKDF (reference sequence). The CDR3 region has the DNA TGTGCCACCAGCAGAGATTGGACAGGGAAGCCGGAAGGAGAAAAACTGTTTTTT. As protein: CATSRDWTGKPEGEKLFF.